The following is a T cell receptor (beta chain) sequence with its context. The data were obtained in a study of shared clonotypes between healthy human individuals. For the study at large: Three men and a couple of women, aged 18 to 49, were donors.

Here immunoSEQ multiplex PCR was the method, and the copy in TCRdb shows in-frame clones only, minus some. The sample records around 2.1 million clones, 95% being singletons. The sequenced sample was naive CD4+ T cells sorted from blood. Subset given: CD45RA+ positively selected. This receptor was identified in a man in his late teens or twenties in good health.

The CDR3 spells CASSGQWGGSYEQYF. The CDR3 DNA is TGTGCCAGCAGTGGGCAGTGGGGGGGATCCTACGAGCAGTACTTC. The rearrangement uses TRBV6-1 and TRBJ2-7; the match to TRBD2 covers 7 bases. The CDR3 has 15 residues. With 4 bases clipped from V and 1 base from J, the junction kept 7 bases outside the gene matches. Germline CDR1 and CDR2: MNHNS and SASEGT.